Described below is a single T cell receptor (beta chain) sequence and its context. The sample comes from a study of blood T cell repertoires in COVID-19. Background on the study: Sites in the United States, Italy and Spain provided acute and convalescent COVID-19 samples. The cDNA or gDNA used as material had been derived from T cells, B-cell-depleted T cells, or PBMCs.

In the original analysis: Amplified reference gene primers provided the basis for estimating nucleated cell counts. The method was immunoSEQ multiplex PCR; TCRdb's version includes in-frame clones alone and lacks a portion of them. For V, J and clone size, that table is used; D and trimming come from the DNA. The sample contains about 180,000 clones, 70% to 90% of which appear only once. Those enrolled in Seattle joined during active infection and were followed longitudinally afterward. Trimming shortened V by 4 bases and J by 3 bases, and 15 bases separated the two germline ends. The germline gives CDR1 SGHTA, CDR2 FQGNSA. CDR3 length: 15 amino acids.

The TCR was taken from a man aged 60 to 75 with COVID-19, enrolled during active disease. Input material: peripheral blood. This rearrangement joins TRBV7-2 to TRBJ2-5, with D perhaps matching TRBD2 (6 bases). The CDR3 loop is CASSYDSGVEETQYF. CDR3 nucleotide sequence: TGTGCCAGCAGCTATGACTCGGGAGTAGAAGAGACCCAGTACTTC.